This T cell receptor beta chain is drawn from a study of blood T cell repertoires in COVID-19. For the study at large: Both acute and convalescent COVID-19 samples were obtained from the United States, Italy and Spain. PBMCs, B-cell-depleted T cells, or T cells provided the cDNA or gDNA that made up the material.

Original data processing: Amplification of reference gene primers was used by the study to estimate nucleated cell counts. Here immunoSEQ multiplex PCR was the method, and the copy in TCRdb shows in-frame clones only, minus some. The V and J calls and clone size were taken over from that table, and D and trimming were inferred from the DNA. Among some 290,000 clones, about 90% were seen once, and the ten largest hold over 2%. Germline lookup yields CDR1 MDHEN and CDR2 SYDVKM. Trimming stripped 4 bases from V and 9 bases from J, with 18 bases between. The CDR3 runs to 14 residues. Sequenced sample: peripheral blood. This TCR derives from a woman aged 45-65 years who had recovered from COVID-19. The chain has TRBV28 and TRBJ1-2; D gene unclear. CDR3 in DNA: TGTGCCAGCAGTTCCCTCCCGGGAATATTTAGCTACACCTTC. Translating it yields CASSSLPGIFSYTF.